This T cell receptor (beta chain) derives from a study of blood T cell repertoires in COVID-19. Overall study: Sites in the United States, Italy and Spain provided acute and convalescent COVID-19 samples. PBMCs, B-cell-depleted T cells, or T cells were the source of the cDNA or gDNA that made up the material.

This CDR3 is built from 12 residues. V lost 11 bases and J lost 6; bases outside the gene matches: 7. In germline, CDR1 is ENHRY, CDR2 SYGVKD. The authors' processing: Estimation of nucleated cell counts relied on the amplification of reference gene primers. Profiled with immunoSEQ multiplex PCR; TCRdb holds only in-frame clones, not every one. The V and J calls and the clone size are those of that table, but D and trimming were determined from the DNA. The profile shows about 200,000 clones, 86% of them singletons. The sample taken for sequencing was peripheral blood. V and J are TRBV10-3 and TRBJ2-3; 8 bases map to TRBD2. The receptor comes from a woman aged 70-85 years with acute or convalescent COVID-19. The CDR3 coding sequence is TGTGCCGCCCGGGAGGGGGGGGATACGCAGTATTTT. Protein: CAAREGGDTQYF.